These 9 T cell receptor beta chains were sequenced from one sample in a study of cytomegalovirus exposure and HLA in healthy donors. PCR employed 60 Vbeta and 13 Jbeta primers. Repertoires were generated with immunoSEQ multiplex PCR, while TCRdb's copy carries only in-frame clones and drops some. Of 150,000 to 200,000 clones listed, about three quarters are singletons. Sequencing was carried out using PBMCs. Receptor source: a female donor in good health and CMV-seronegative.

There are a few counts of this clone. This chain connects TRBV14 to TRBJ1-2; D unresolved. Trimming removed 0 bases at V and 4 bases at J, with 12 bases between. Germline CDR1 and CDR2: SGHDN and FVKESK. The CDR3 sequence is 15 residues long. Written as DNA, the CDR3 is TGTGCCAGCAGCCAAGATCCTGTGGAGATCTATGGCTACACCTTC. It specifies CASSQDPVEIYGYTF.

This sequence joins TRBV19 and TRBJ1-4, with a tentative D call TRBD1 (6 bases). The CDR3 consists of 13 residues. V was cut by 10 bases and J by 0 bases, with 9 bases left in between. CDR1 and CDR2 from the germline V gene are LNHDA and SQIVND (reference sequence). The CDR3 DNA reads TGTGCCACCCAGGGGTCAACTAATGAAAAACTGTTTTTT. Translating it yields CATQGSTNEKLFF.

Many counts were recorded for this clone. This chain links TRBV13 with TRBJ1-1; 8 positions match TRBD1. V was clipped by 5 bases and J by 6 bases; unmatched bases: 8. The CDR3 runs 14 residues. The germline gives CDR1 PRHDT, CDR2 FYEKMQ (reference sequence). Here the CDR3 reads CASSPDRGTPEAFF. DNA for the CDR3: TGTGCCAGCAGCCCAGACAGGGGCACCCCTGAAGCTTTCTTT.

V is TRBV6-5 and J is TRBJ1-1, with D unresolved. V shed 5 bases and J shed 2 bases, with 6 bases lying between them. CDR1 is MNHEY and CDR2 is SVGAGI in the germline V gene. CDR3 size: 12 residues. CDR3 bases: TGTGCCAGCAGTCAGTCTAACACTGAAGCTTTCTTT. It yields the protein CASSQSNTEAFF.

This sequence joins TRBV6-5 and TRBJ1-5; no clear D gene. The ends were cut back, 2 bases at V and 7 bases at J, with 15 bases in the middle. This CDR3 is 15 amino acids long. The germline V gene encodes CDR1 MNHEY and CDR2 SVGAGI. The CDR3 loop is CASSYGGQAGQPQHF. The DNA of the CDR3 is TGTGCCAGCAGTTACGGTGGGCAGGCGGGGCAGCCCCAGCATTTT.

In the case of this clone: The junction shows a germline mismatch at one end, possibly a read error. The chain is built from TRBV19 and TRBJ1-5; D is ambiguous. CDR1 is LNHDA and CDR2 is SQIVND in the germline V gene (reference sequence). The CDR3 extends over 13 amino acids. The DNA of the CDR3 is TGTTCCAGCAGTATGCAGGTACTCCAGCCCCAGCATTTT. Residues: CSSSMQVLQPQHF.

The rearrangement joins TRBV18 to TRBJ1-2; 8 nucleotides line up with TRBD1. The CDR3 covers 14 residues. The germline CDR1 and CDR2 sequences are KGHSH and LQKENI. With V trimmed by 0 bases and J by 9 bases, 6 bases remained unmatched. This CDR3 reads CASSPPATGGSYTF. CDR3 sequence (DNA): TGTGCCAGCTCACCACCGGCTACAGGGGGAAGCTACACCTTC.

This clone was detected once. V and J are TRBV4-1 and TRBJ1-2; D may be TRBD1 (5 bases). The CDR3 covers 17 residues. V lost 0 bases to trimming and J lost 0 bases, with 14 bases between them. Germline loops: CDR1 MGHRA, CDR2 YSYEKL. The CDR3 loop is CASSQDQQGTANYGYTF. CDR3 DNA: TGCGCCAGCAGCCAAGATCAGCAGGGTACCGCTAACTATGGCTACACCTTC.

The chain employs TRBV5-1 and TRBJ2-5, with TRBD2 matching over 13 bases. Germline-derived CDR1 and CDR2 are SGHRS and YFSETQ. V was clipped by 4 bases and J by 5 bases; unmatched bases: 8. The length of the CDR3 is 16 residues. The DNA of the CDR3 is TGCGCCAGCAGCCTAGGACTAGCGGGAGAATCGGAGACCCAGTACTTC. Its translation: CASSLGLAGESETQYF.